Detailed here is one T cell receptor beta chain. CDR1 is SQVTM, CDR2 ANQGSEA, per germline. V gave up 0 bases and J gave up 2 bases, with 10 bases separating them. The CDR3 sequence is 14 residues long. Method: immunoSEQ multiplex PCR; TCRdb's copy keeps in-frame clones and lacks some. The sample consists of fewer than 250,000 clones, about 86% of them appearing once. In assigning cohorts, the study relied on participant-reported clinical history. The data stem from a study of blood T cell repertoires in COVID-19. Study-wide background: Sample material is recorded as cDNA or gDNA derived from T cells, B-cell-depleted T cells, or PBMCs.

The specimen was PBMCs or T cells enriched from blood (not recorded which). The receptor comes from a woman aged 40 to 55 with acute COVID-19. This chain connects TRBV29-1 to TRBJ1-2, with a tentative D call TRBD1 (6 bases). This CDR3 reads CSVEDAGTNYGYTF. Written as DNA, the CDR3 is TGCAGCGTTGAAGATGCAGGGACAAACTATGGCTACACCTTC.